Described below is a single TCR beta chain sequence and its context. Generated by immunoSEQ multiplex PCR, the TCRdb table keeps only in-frame clones and is missing some. The table lists almost 70,000 clones, 80% of them singletons. The sample originates from a study of T cell responses to AZD1222 COVID-19 vaccine. Germline V gene lookup returns CDR1 LGHDT and CDR2 YNNKEL (reference sequence). V shed 1 base and J shed 6 bases, with 7 bases lying between them. The CDR3 has 13 amino acids. Sequencing was performed on peripheral blood, taken 28 days after the second AZD1222 dose. The clonotype originates from an adult who received the AZD1222 COVID-19 vaccine. This rearrangement joins TRBV3-1 (or the pseudogene TRBV3-2) to TRBJ1-5; D is undetermined. The CDR3, as DNA: TGTGCCAGCAGCCAAGGTTCGGGTCAGCCCCAGCATTTT. This codes for CASSQGSGQPQHF.